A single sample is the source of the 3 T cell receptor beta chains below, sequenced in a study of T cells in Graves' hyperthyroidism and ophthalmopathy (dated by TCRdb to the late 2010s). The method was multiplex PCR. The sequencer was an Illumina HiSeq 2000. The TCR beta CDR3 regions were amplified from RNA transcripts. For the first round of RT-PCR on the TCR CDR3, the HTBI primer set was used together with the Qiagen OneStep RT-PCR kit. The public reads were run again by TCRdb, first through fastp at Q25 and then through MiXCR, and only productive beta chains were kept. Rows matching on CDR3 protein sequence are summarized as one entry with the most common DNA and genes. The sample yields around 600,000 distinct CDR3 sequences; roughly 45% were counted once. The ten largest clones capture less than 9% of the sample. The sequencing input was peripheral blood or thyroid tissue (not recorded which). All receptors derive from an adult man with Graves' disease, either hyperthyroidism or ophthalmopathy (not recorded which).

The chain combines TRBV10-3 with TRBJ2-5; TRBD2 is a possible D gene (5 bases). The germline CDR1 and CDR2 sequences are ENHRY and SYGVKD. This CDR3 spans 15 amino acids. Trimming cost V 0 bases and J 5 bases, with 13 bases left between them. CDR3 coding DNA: TGTGCCATCAGTGAGTCTAGCGCCCCGTTGGAGACCCAGTACTTC. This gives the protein CAISESSAPLETQYF.

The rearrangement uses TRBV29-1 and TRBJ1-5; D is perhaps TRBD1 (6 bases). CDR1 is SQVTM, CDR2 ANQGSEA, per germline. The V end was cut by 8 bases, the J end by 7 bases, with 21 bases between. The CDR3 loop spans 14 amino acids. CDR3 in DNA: TGCAGCTCTCCCGGCGGGGGCAGAAACCAGCCCCAGCATTTT. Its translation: CSSPGGGRNQPQHF. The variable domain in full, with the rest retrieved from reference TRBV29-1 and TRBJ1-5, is SAVISQKPSRDICQRGTSLTIQCQVDSQVTMMFWYRQQPGQSLTLIATANQGSEATYESGFVIDKFPISRPNLTFSTLTVSNMSPEDSSIYLCSSPGGGRNQPQHFGDGTRLSIL.

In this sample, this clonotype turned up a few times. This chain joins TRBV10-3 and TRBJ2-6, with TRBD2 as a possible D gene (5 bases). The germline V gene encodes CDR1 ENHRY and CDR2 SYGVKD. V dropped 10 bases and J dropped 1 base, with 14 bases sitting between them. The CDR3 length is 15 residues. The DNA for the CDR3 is TGTGCCAGCAGCCAAGGCGGGTCTGGGGCCAACGTCCTGACTTTC. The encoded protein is CASSQGGSGANVLTF.